This T cell receptor beta chain was sequenced during a study of T cells in Graves' hyperthyroidism and ophthalmopathy. V trimming: 6 bases; J trimming: 4 bases; junction bases outside the gene matches: 4. The CDR3 loop spans 15 amino acids. Germline V gives CDR1 SEHNR, CDR2 FQNEAQ (reference sequence). In patients aged 18 to 65, hyperthyroidism was newly diagnosed, with duration under 2 months. A remark on this clonotype: This could be a read error, since a much larger clone is one nucleotide away.

The source material, RNA transcripts, was used to amplify TCR beta CDR3 regions. In the first-round RT-PCR of the TCR CDR3, the HTBI primer set was used. MiXCR, applied by TCRdb to the multiplex PCR reads, yields one record per CDR3 protein. The data hold 600,000 or so distinct CDR3 sequences, with 15% to 20% observed a single time. The origin of this receptor is a woman aged 25 to 39 with Graves' hyperthyroidism. The chain carries TRBV7-9 and TRBJ2-3, with 13 bases aligning to TRBD2. The sequencing sample was made of blood. The CDR3 protein is CASSLTSGRSDTQYF. The CDR3 coding sequence is TGTGCCAGCAGTTTGACTAGCGGGAGGTCAGATACGCAGTATTTT.